Detailed here is one T cell receptor beta chain. The data originate from a study of identical twins. The CDR3 runs 15 residues. V lost 1 base to trimming and J lost 1 base; unmatched junction nucleotides: 4. A template switching step contributed a universal primer site, while unique molecular identifiers were present in the cDNA. TCRdb passed the 5' RACE reads through MiXCR, listing each CDR3 protein once. The sample consists of around 530,000 distinct CDR3 sequences, about 16% of them appearing once. These same data were also listed under a study on yellow fever vaccine responses in identical twins.

The origin of this receptor is a woman aged 18-29 years in good health. The sample comprised CD4+ T cells sorted from blood. V usage is TRBV12-3 or TRBV12-4 and J usage is TRBJ2-7; 7 bases align to TRBD1. The CDR3 DNA follows: TGTGCCAGCAGTTTAGGGCCAGGGGGATCCTACGAGCAGTACGTC. Protein product: CASSLGPGGSYEQYV.